This entry concerns a single T cell receptor beta chain. One entry per CDR3 protein, called by TCRdb with MiXCR from the RT-PCR reads. The sample shows about 700,000 distinct CDR3 sequences, approximately 15% of them seen only once. This CDR3 contains 15 residues. Per germline, CDR1 MNHEY and CDR2 SVGAGI. V dropped 3 bases and J dropped 7 bases, with 16 bases sitting between them. The clonotype was recovered from a female donor in good health, serving as a healthy control. The gene calls are TRBV6-5 and TRBJ2-1; D is possibly TRBD2 (5 bases). Sequenced input: memory CD4+ T cells from blood. In DNA, the CDR3 is TGTGCCAGCAGTTATTTCCGGGATCATGGGAATGAGCAGTTCTTC. It yields the protein CASSYFRDHGNEQFF.